Sequencing of this T cell receptor (beta chain) was carried out in a study of cytomegalovirus exposure and HLA in healthy donors. Study-wide background: There were approximately 81 million unique TCRs (from HLA-typed donors) in an early data release.

13 Jbeta primers and 60 Vbeta primers were used for the PCR. The repertoire was sequenced with immunoSEQ multiplex PCR; TCRdb's copy has only in-frame clones and lacks some. The sample contains 150,000 to 200,000 clones, over 75% of which appear only once. Germline assignment: CDR1 SGHDT and CDR2 YYEEEE. The CDR3 totals 14 residues. V shed 3 bases, J shed 6 bases, and the junction held 4 bases outside the gene matches. This clone has just a few counts. The antigen is unknown. Findings and limits, study-wide: Reports state that TCR beta sequences accurately predicted most subjects' HLA-A and HLA-B alleles. A list of 150 to 200 TCR beta chains associated with cytomegalovirus was given.

Sequencing was performed on PBMCs. V and J are TRBV5-6 and TRBJ1-2, with TRBD1 matching over 11 bases. This receptor was taken from a woman aged 45-59 years in good health and CMV-seronegative. CDR3 sequence: CASSWDRGDDGYTF. The CDR3, as DNA: TGTGCCAGCAGCTGGGACAGGGGGGATGATGGCTACACCTTC.